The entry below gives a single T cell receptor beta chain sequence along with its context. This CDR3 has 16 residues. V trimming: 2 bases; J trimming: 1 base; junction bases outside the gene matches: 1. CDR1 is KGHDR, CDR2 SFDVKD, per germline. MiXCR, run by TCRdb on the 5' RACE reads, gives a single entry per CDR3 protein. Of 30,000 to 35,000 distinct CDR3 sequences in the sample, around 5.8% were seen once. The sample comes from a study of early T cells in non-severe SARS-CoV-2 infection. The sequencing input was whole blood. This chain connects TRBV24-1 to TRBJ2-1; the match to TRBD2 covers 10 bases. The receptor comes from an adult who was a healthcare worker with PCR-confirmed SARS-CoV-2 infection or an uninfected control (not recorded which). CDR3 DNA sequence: TGTGCCACCAGTGATTCACTAGCGGGATCCTACAATGAGCAGTTCTTC. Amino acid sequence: CATSDSLAGSYNEQFF.